These 28 T cell receptor beta chains were all obtained from the same sample, sequenced in a study of T-cell reconstitution after alpha-beta-depleted transplantation in children. A TCRbeta library incorporating unique molecular identifiers was prepared. TCRdb itself ran the PCR reads through MiXCR, one entry per CDR3 protein. The table includes a few hundred thousand distinct CDR3 sequences, 25% to 30% detected once. The material sequenced was PBMCs, taken before TCRalphabeta/CD19-depleted stem cell transplant. The receptors come from a boy less than two years old with Wiskott-Aldrich syndrome, due to receive a stem cell transplant.

This clonotype was counted only a few times. The chain employs TRBV7-2 and TRBJ1-1; maybe TRBD1 (5 bases). Germline CDR1 and CDR2: SGHTA and FQGNSA. This CDR3 has 15 amino acids. Between the trimmed V and J ends, which lost 5 bases and 4 bases, there was a span of 17 bases. The CDR3 region is CASSPRGGSSTEAFF. The CDR3 DNA follows: TGTGCCAGCAGCCCTCGGGGGGGGAGTAGCACTGAAGCTTTCTTT.

The rearrangement links TRBV28 to TRBJ1-5; D unclear. Trimming stripped 2 bases from V and 2 bases from J, with 10 bases between. Germline V lookup: CDR1 MDHEN, CDR2 SYDVKM. The CDR3 is 15 residues long. CDR3 nucleotide sequence: TGTGCCAGCAGTTTAAAAGGAGGCGGCAATCAGCCCCAGCATTTT. This codes for CASSLKGGGNQPQHF. Using reference TRBV28 and TRBJ1-5 for the parts outside the CDR3, the full variable domain is DVKVTQSSRYLVKRTGEKVFLECVQDMDHENMFWYRQDPGLGLRLIYFSYDVKMKEKGDIPEGYSVSREKKERFSLILESASTNQTSMYLCASSLKGGGNQPQHFGDGTRLSIL.

This clonotype was counted only a few times. This chain joins TRBV6-1 and TRBJ2-3; D not resolved. The V and J ends lost 5 bases and 2 bases respectively, with 20 bases between them. Germline values: CDR1 MNHNS, CDR2 SASEGT. The CDR3 totals 17 residues. The DNA for the CDR3 is TGTGCCAGCAGTACCCGGAATACGGCCTCCTACACAGATACGCAGTATTTT. Translated: CASSTRNTASYTDTQYF.

V gene TRBV14 combines with J gene TRBJ2-1; 12 bases are a match to TRBD2. This CDR3 is 18 amino acids long. Per the germline V gene, CDR1 is SGHDN and CDR2 is FVKESK. Germline trimming cut 1 base from V and 2 bases from J; bases unmatched to any gene: 6. Here the CDR3 reads CASSQGILAGGPYNEQFF. Here the CDR3 DNA reads TGTGCCAGCAGCCAAGGTATCCTAGCGGGAGGGCCCTACAATGAGCAGTTCTTC. The full variable domain, in which reference TRBV14 and TRBJ2-1 provide the parts outside the CDR3, is EAGVTQFPSHSVIEKGQTVTLRCDPISGHDNLYWYRRVMGKEIKFLLHFVKESKQDESGMPNNRFLAERTGGTYSTLKVQPAELEDSGVYFCASSQGILAGGPYNEQFFGPGTRLTVL.

This clonotype occurred a few times. CDR3 DNA: TGTGCCAGCAGCTCAAGACTGGAGGCAGACACAGATACGCAGTATTTT. It codes for CASSSRLEADTDTQYF. The rearrangement joins TRBV9 to TRBJ2-3, with D tentatively TRBD2 (5 bases). The V gene's germline CDR1 is SGDLS and CDR2 YYNGEE. The CDR3 loop spans 16 amino acids. The germline V and J ends were trimmed by 4 bases and 2 bases, with 17 bases remaining between them. The whole variable domain, remainder taken from reference TRBV9 and TRBJ2-3, is DSGVTQTPKHLITATGQRVTLRCSPRSGDLSVYWYQQSLDQGLQFLIQYYNGEERAKGNILERFSAQQFPDLHSELNLSSLELGDSALYFCASSSRLEADTDTQYFGPGTRLTVL.

In the case of this clonotype: The junction departs from the called germline gene at one end, perhaps through a read error. This chain links TRBV20-1 with TRBJ2-5, with D perhaps TRBD1 (7 bases). Germline-derived CDR1 and CDR2 are DFQATT and SNEGSKA (reference sequence). This CDR3 comprises 14 residues. The CDR3 DNA reads as TGCAGTGCCAGCCAGGGGGGCGATCGAGAGACCCGGTACTTC. It codes for CSASQGGDRETRYF.

V and J are TRBV27 and TRBJ1-4; a weak D match, TRBD1 (5 bases). Germline V gene lookup returns CDR1 MNHEY and CDR2 SMNVEV (reference sequence). The CDR3 sequence is 15 residues long. V lost 6 bases to trimming and J lost 4 bases, with 15 bases between them. The CDR3 nucleotides are TGTGCCAGCAGCCGCGGCGGGGGACTTAATGAAAAACTGTTTTTT. Translation: CASSRGGGLNEKLFF.

This clonotype has more than one count but fewer than ten. This chain links TRBV7-9 with TRBJ2-7; weak D call: TRBD2 (6 bases). Germline V gives CDR1 SEHNR, CDR2 FQNEAQ (reference sequence). Trimming cost V 4 bases and J 3 bases, with 13 bases left between them. This CDR3 has 14 residues. The DNA for the CDR3 is TGTGCCAGCAGCTCCGTAGCGGATCTCTACGAGCAGTACTTC. Amino acids: CASSSVADLYEQYF.

For the CDR3, the DNA is TGCAGTGCTAGAGCCGGGACAGGGGGCCCCAACGAGCAGTACTTC. It codes for CSARAGTGGPNEQYF. The chain links TRBV20-1 to TRBJ2-7, with TRBD1 matching 12 bases. After removal of 1 base from V and 5 bases from J, the junction contained 6 bases not matched to a gene. The germline V gene encodes CDR1 DFQATT and CDR2 SNEGSKA (reference sequence). The CDR3 length is 15 residues.

The chain combines TRBV27 with TRBJ2-1; 8 nucleotides match TRBD2. Trimming took 3 bases from V and 10 from J; bases not matched to a gene: 5. This CDR3 has 13 amino acids. From germline, CDR1 is MNHEY and CDR2 SMNVEV (reference sequence). CDR3 protein: CASSLASGGEQFF. The CDR3 DNA reads as TGTGCCAGCAGTTTGGCCTCGGGAGGGGAGCAGTTCTTC.

The chain is built from TRBV19 and TRBJ1-1; tentative D call: TRBD1 (5 bases). Trimming took off 3 bases at V and 4 bases at J, with 9 bases between the two ends. CDR3 length: 13 residues. The germline gives CDR1 LNHDA, CDR2 SQIVND (reference sequence). CDR3 nucleotide sequence: TGTGCCAGTAGTATTCCGGGGCGCACTGAAGCTTTCTTT. Translated, it gives CASSIPGRTEAFF.

This clonotype was found many times. One junction end does not reproduce the germline sequence, and a read error may be involved. V gene TRBV5-1 combines with J gene TRBJ2-2; tentatively, D is TRBD1 (5 bases). The CDR3 extends over 13 amino acids. CDR1 and CDR2 (germline): SGHRS, YFSETQ. The CDR3 DNA sequence: TGTGCCAGCAGCTTAGTGGGGCCCGGGGAGCTGTTTTTT. Its translation: CASSLVGPGELFF.

The V gene is TRBV10-3, the J gene TRBJ2-1; TRBD2 matches at 9 bases. Germline values: CDR1 ENHRY, CDR2 SYGVKD. The CDR3 loop spans 15 amino acids. V lost 6 bases, J lost 5 bases, and 8 bases stayed unmatched. CDR3 loop: CAIRDSGSDNNEQFF. The CDR3 nucleotides read TGTGCCATCAGGGATAGCGGGAGTGACAACAATGAGCAGTTCTTC.

This clonotype was picked up many times. This chain joins TRBV5-1 and TRBJ1-2, with 8 bases matching TRBD1. The CDR3 length is 13 residues. V shed 4 bases, J shed 3 bases, and the junction held 2 bases outside the gene matches. Germline CDR1 reads SGHRS; CDR2 reads YFSETQ. The CDR3 DNA follows: TGCGCCAGCAGCCAGGACAGGGACTATGGCTACACCTTC. Protein sequence: CASSQDRDYGYTF.

This sequence joins TRBV5-1 and TRBJ2-7; no clear D gene. The CDR3 has 14 residues. Germline lookup yields CDR1 SGHRS and CDR2 YFSETQ. With 4 bases removed from V and 2 bases from J, the gap between germline ends came to 13 bases. DNA of the CDR3: TGCGCCAGCAGCCAGAGGCCCACGCCCTACGAGCAGTACTTC. Residues: CASSQRPTPYEQYF.

The V call is TRBV2, the J call TRBJ2-5; D ambiguous. Between the trimmed V and J ends, which lost 6 bases and 6 bases, there was a span of 14 bases. The CDR3 loop spans 13 amino acids. Germline CDR1 SNHLY, CDR2 FYNNEI. CDR3 sequence (DNA): TGTGCCAGCAGCTTTGGAACCCCTCAGACCCAGTACTTC. This translates into CASSFGTPQTQYF. The whole variable domain, remainder taken from reference TRBV2 and TRBJ2-5, is EPEVTQTPSHQVTQMGQEVILRCVPISNHLYFYWYRQILGQKVEFLVSFYNNEISEKSEIFDDQFSVERPDGSNFTLKIRSTKLEDSAMYFCASSFGTPQTQYFGPGTRLLVL.

The CDR3 spells CSAPRPLFNYGYTF. CDR3 bases: TGCAGTGCCCCGCGACCGCTGTTTAACTATGGCTACACCTTC. The chain couples TRBV20-1 to TRBJ1-2; D not resolved. CDR3 length: 14 amino acids. CDR1 and CDR2 from the germline V gene are DFQATT and SNEGSKA (reference sequence). The ends were cut back, 6 bases at V and 1 base at J, with 15 bases in the middle.

The rearrangement links TRBV7-2 to TRBJ2-4; 8 bases are shared with TRBD2. From germline, CDR1 is SGHTA and CDR2 FQGNSA. CDR3 length: 14 residues. V shed 0 bases, J shed 7 bases, and the junction held 2 bases outside the gene matches. CDR3 sequence (DNA): TGTGCCAGCAGCTTAGCTAGCGGGAAGAACATTCAGTACTTC. Protein sequence: CASSLASGKNIQYF.

V is TRBV5-6 and J is TRBJ2-1, with 11 bases lining up with TRBD2. The CDR3 totals 16 residues. J gave up 8 bases and V 3 bases, and 10 bases lay outside the gene matches. From germline, CDR1 is SGHDT and CDR2 YYEEEE. CDR3: CASSSVLAGGVDEQFF. The CDR3 nucleotides are TGTGCCAGCAGCTCGGTTCTAGCGGGAGGTGTCGATGAGCAGTTCTTC.

The rearrangement joins TRBV5-1 to TRBJ2-7, with a tentative D call TRBD1 (5 bases). This CDR3 is built from 15 residues. Trimming removed 5 bases at V and 3 bases at J, with 18 bases between. CDR1 is SGHRS and CDR2 is YFSETQ in the germline V gene. DNA of the CDR3: TGCGCCAGCAGGGTGGACACGGTGGGCAGCTACGAGCAGTACTTC. Translating gives CASRVDTVGSYEQYF.

This clonotype was seen a few times. The rearrangement links TRBV5-1 to TRBJ2-1, with 9 bases lining up with TRBD1. V shed 2 bases and J 7 bases; nucleotides not matched to a gene: 10. The CDR3 has 16 residues. The germline V gene has CDR1 SGHRS and CDR2 YFSETQ. CDR3: CASSFGSRDRDNEQFF. CDR3 in DNA: TGCGCCAGCAGCTTTGGGAGCCGGGACAGGGATAATGAGCAGTTCTTC. Looking up the rest from reference TRBV5-1 and TRBJ2-1 gives the full variable domain: KAGVTQTPRYLIKTRGQQVTLSCSPISGHRSVSWYQQTPGQGLQFLFEYFSETQRNKGNFPGRFSGRQFSNSRSEMNVSTLELGDSALYLCASSFGSRDRDNEQFFGPGTRLTVL.

The chain is built from TRBV28 and TRBJ2-2; D is ambiguous. Looked up from germline, CDR1 is MDHEN and CDR2 is SYDVKM. V lost 4 bases and J lost 8, with 14 bases in between. The length of the CDR3 is 14 residues. CDR3 sequence (DNA): TGTGCCAGCAGTTATCGGACGATGGGGGGGGAGCTGTTTTTT. It translates to CASSYRTMGGELFF.

The chain employs TRBV30 and TRBJ1-5; perhaps TRBD1 as D (5 bases). The V end lost 5 bases, the J end lost 3 bases, and 14 bases lay between the germline ends. CDR3 size: 14 residues. Germline CDR1 and CDR2: GTSNPN and SVGIG (reference sequence). The CDR3: CAWGSGTVNQPQHF. CDR3 in DNA: TGTGCCTGGGGCTCCGGGACGGTCAATCAGCCCCAGCATTTT.

A few counts support this clonotype. V is TRBV20-1 and J is TRBJ2-3; possible D gene TRBD2, 5 bases. The CDR3 length is 12 residues. V lost 4 bases and J 1 base, leaving 6 bases between the germline ends. The V gene's germline CDR1 is DFQATT and CDR2 SNEGSKA (reference sequence). The CDR3 is CSANSGTDTQYF. The DNA of the CDR3 is TGCAGTGCTAATAGCGGCACAGATACGCAGTATTTT.

This clonotype showed up just a few times. The V call is TRBV2, the J call TRBJ2-7, with D possibly called TRBD1 or TRBD2 (5 bases each). There are 11 residues in the CDR3. V gave up 8 bases and J gave up 2 bases, with 7 bases separating them. Per the germline V gene, CDR1 is SNHLY and CDR2 is FYNNEI. CDR3 nucleotide sequence: TGTGCCAGCGGGGGACCCTACGAGCAGTACTTC. This encodes CASGGPYEQYF.

This clonotype was detected a few times. J is TRBJ2-1 and V is TRBV5-1; TRBD2 matches at 15 bases. J lost 9 bases, V lost 4 bases, and 8 bases had no gene match. The CDR3 runs to 16 residues. The germline V gene encodes CDR1 SGHRS and CDR2 YFSETQ. This CDR3 reads CASSQWTSGRAREQFF. The DNA of the CDR3 is TGCGCCAGCAGCCAATGGACTAGCGGGAGGGCACGTGAGCAGTTCTTC.

The rearrangement uses TRBV5-4 and TRBJ2-4; no reliable D call. Trimming cost V 3 bases and J 6 bases, with 10 bases left between them. Germline V gene lookup returns CDR1 SGHNT and CDR2 YYREEE (reference sequence). The CDR3 has 13 residues. CDR3: CASSSPGGNIQYF. CDR3 nucleotides: TGTGCCAGCAGCTCCCCAGGTGGAAACATTCAGTACTTC.

The CDR3 is CAIRTQETQYF. The CDR3 DNA is TGTGCCATCAGGACCCAAGAGACCCAGTACTTC. J is TRBJ2-5 and V is TRBV10-3, with D unclear. With 6 bases removed from V and 1 base from J, the gap between germline ends came to 3 bases. Germline V gene lookup returns CDR1 ENHRY and CDR2 SYGVKD. The CDR3 spans 11 residues.